These 24 T cell receptor beta chains originate from one sample sequenced in a study of T cell repertoires in cytomegalovirus infection. TCRdb processed the reads anew with MiXCR; each CDR3 protein has one entry. The sample includes 200,000 to 300,000 distinct CDR3 sequences, roughly an eighth seen only once; the top ten take around 8.7%. Sequenced input: PBMCs. These TCRs come from a human donor in good health (CMV status not recorded). Some clones in this sample may be carry-over from other donors' samples.

This clonotype was observed at least ten times. The V gene is TRBV7-2, the J gene TRBJ2-5; 15 bases line up with TRBD2. Trimming removed 3 bases from V and 4 bases from J; junction bases left unmatched: 6. The CDR3 is made up of 17 amino acids. The germline gives CDR1 SGHTA, CDR2 FQGNSA. DNA of the CDR3: TGTGCCAGCAGCTTCCCCGGGACTAGCGGGGGGAGAGAGACCCAGTACTTC. Protein sequence: CASSFPGTSGGRETQYF.

This rearrangement joins TRBV20-1 to TRBJ2-1; 8 bases line up with TRBD2. Per germline, CDR1 DFQATT and CDR2 SNEGSKA (reference sequence). The CDR3 sequence is 15 residues long. Trimming removed 6 bases from V and 3 bases from J; junction bases left unmatched: 10. This chain's CDR3 is CSAKPRGGHYNEQFF. The CDR3, as DNA: TGCAGTGCAAAGCCTCGGGGGGGGCACTACAATGAGCAGTTCTTC.

This clonotype was observed a handful of times. CDR3 DNA: TGTGCCAGCAGCTTTGGGACTAGCGGGGGACCCCAAGAGACCCAGTACTTC. This encodes CASSFGTSGGPQETQYF. The rearrangement joins TRBV5-5 to TRBJ2-5; 14 bases agree with TRBD2. The CDR3 sequence is 17 residues long. The germline gives CDR1 SGHKS, CDR2 YYEKEE (reference sequence). The V gene end was trimmed by 2 bases and the J gene end by 1 base; junction bases not matched to a gene: 4. Using reference TRBV5-5 and TRBJ2-5 for the parts outside the CDR3, the full variable domain is DAGVTQSPTHLIKTRGQQVTLRCSPISGHKSVSWYQQVLGQGPQFIFQYYEKEERGRGNFPDRFSARQFPNYSSELNVNALLLGDSALYLCASSFGTSGGPQETQYFGPGTRLLVL.

The chain's CDR3 is CASSFTGLLNTEAFF. The CDR3 DNA sequence: TGTGCCAGCAGCTTTACAGGGCTTTTGAACACTGAAGCTTTCTTT. V gene TRBV7-3 combines with J gene TRBJ1-1; the D gene is possibly TRBD1 (6 bases). This CDR3 is 15 amino acids long. Germline loops: CDR1 SGHTA, CDR2 FQGTGA. V lost 3 bases, J lost 0 bases, and 11 bases lay in between.

V usage is TRBV11-1 and J usage is TRBJ2-7, with 8 bases fitting TRBD1. The CDR3 extends over 12 amino acids. Looked up from germline, CDR1 is SGHAT and CDR2 is FQDESV (reference sequence). Trimming at V came to 10 bases and at J to 5 bases, leaving 7 bases not matched to a gene. CDR3 amino acids: CATEDREHEQYF. The CDR3, as DNA: TGTGCCACCGAGGACAGGGAACACGAGCAGTACTTC. Full variable domain (outside the CDR3, taken from reference TRBV11-1 and TRBJ2-7): EAEVAQSPRYKITEKSQAVAFWCDPISGHATLYWYRQILGQGPELLVQFQDESVVDDSQLPKDRFSAERLKGVDSTLKIQPAELGDSAMYLCATEDREHEQYFGPGTRLTVT.

This clonotype was counted at least ten times. This chain connects TRBV5-6 to TRBJ1-5; TRBD1 matches 10 bases. Germline CDR1 and CDR2: SGHDT and YYEEEE. The CDR3 consists of 19 residues. Germline trimming cut 0 bases from V and 2 bases from J; bases unmatched to any gene: 11. The CDR3 region has the DNA TGTGCCAGCAGCTTGGCTGGGACAGGGGTTGGGTTTGGCAATCAGCCCCAGCATTTT. It translates to CASSLAGTGVGFGNQPQHF. The full variable domain, with the rest looked up from reference TRBV5-6 and TRBJ1-5, is DAGVTQSPTHLIKTRGQQVTLRCSPKSGHDTVSWYQQALGQGPQFIFQYYEEEERQRGNFPDRFSGHQFPNYSSELNVNALLLGDSALYLCASSLAGTGVGFGNQPQHFGDGTRLSIL.

Comments on this clonotype: This sequence may be a read error, since a much larger clone differs from it by one base. The V and J genes are TRBV28 and TRBJ2-7, with D possibly TRBD1 on 5 matching bases. CDR1 is MDHEN and CDR2 is SYDVKM in the germline V gene. The V gene lost 7 bases and the J gene lost 6 bases, with 22 bases spanning the gap. CDR3 length: 15 residues. In nucleotides, the CDR3 is TGTGCCAGCACCCCGGTAACAGGTTTCATGTGCGAGCAGTACTTC. This sequence encodes CASTPVTGFMCEQYF.

This clonotype was seen many times. The V gene is TRBV7-8, the J gene TRBJ1-4, with D possibly matching TRBD1 (6 bases). This CDR3 has 14 amino acids. From germline, CDR1 is SGHVS and CDR2 FQNEAQ. V was trimmed by 5 bases and J by 3 bases, leaving 10 bases between them. CDR3 DNA: TGTGCCAGCAGCGCAACAGGGTCTAATGAAAAACTGTTTTTT. Translation gives CASSATGSNEKLFF.

This clonotype was observed a handful of times. V usage is TRBV28 and J usage is TRBJ1-1, with unresolved D. CDR1 is MDHEN and CDR2 is SYDVKM in the germline V gene. V was pared by 1 base and J by 6 bases, with 6 bases between. There are 12 residues in the CDR3. The chain's CDR3 is CASSLLGSEAFF. CDR3 bases: TGTGCCAGCAGTTTATTGGGGTCTGAAGCTTTCTTT.

J is TRBJ1-2 and V is TRBV29-1, with 10 positions matching TRBD1. The CDR3 length is 13 residues. Germline CDR1 is SQVTM and CDR2 is ANQGSEA. The V segment lost 6 bases and the J segment 3 bases; nucleotides outside the gene matches: 4. CDR3: CSVSGQGDYGYTF. The CDR3 coding sequence is TGCAGCGTGTCAGGACAGGGGGACTATGGCTACACCTTC.

This clonotype has just a few counts. The chain carries TRBV20-1 and TRBJ2-3; D remains unclear. V lost 3 bases to trimming and J lost 3 bases, with 10 bases between them. CDR1 and CDR2 from the germline V gene are DFQATT and SNEGSKA (reference sequence). The length of the CDR3 is 13 residues. In DNA, the CDR3 is TGCAGTGCTAGGTGGTCGGGTACAGATACGCAGTATTTT. Protein sequence: CSARWSGTDTQYF.

The gene calls are TRBV20-1 and TRBJ1-4; 7 bases align to TRBD1. Germline V gene lookup returns CDR1 DFQATT and CDR2 SNEGSKA (reference sequence). The V gene end was trimmed by 1 base and the J gene end by 7 bases; junction bases not matched to a gene: 9. CDR3 length: 15 amino acids. CDR3 in DNA: TGCAGTGCTAGAGCCGTGACAGGGAAGAGTGAAAAACTGTTTTTT. Protein sequence: CSARAVTGKSEKLFF.

This chain uses TRBV12-3 or TRBV12-4 with TRBJ2-6; 7 bases align to TRBD1. The CDR3 has 17 residues. J lost 0 bases, V lost 7 bases, and 9 bases had no gene match. The chain's CDR3 is CASTSDRVLSGANVLTF. The CDR3 DNA sequence: TGTGCCAGCACTTCTGACAGGGTTCTCTCTGGGGCCAACGTCCTGACTTTC.

The CDR3 DNA is TGCAGTACCCCCGACCGACTTATGAACACTGAAGCTTTCTTT. Amino acid sequence: CSTPDRLMNTEAFF. The rearrangement uses TRBV20-1 and TRBJ1-1; D remains ambiguous. This CDR3 is built from 14 residues. Per the germline V gene, CDR1 is DFQATT and CDR2 is SNEGSKA (reference sequence). V dropped 8 bases and J dropped 0 bases, with 16 bases sitting between them.

The chain joins TRBV6-1 to TRBJ2-1; D is possibly TRBD1 (6 bases). This CDR3 has 15 amino acids. Germline CDR1 MNHNS, CDR2 SASEGT. V dropped 4 bases and J dropped 1 base, with 11 bases sitting between them. The CDR3 nucleotides read TGTGCCAGCAGTGTAGACAGGTATTCCTACAATGAGCAGTTCTTC. The encoded protein is CASSVDRYSYNEQFF.

The rearrangement uses TRBV20-1 and TRBJ2-6; D is unresolved. Trimming took 3 bases from V and 0 from J, leaving 3 bases between them. The CDR3 has 13 residues. Germline CDR1 DFQATT, CDR2 SNEGSKA (reference sequence). The CDR3 DNA is TGCAGTGCTAGGACCTCTGGGGCCAACGTCCTGACTTTC. It translates to CSARTSGANVLTF.

This clonotype was counted at least ten times. This chain connects TRBV7-9 to TRBJ1-2; D not certain. Per the germline V gene, CDR1 is SEHNR and CDR2 is FQNEAQ (reference sequence). The CDR3 loop spans 12 amino acids. V was clipped by 5 bases and J by 5 bases, with 9 bases between them. The DNA of the CDR3 is TGTGCCAGCAGCCTCGAGACTTATGGCTACACCTTC. This translates into CASSLETYGYTF.

The chain uses TRBV20-1 and TRBJ1-3, with no clear D. The CDR3 extends over 15 amino acids. Germline V gene sequence: CDR1 DFQATT, CDR2 SNEGSKA (reference sequence). V lost 6 bases to trimming and J lost 3 bases, with 18 bases between them. Here the CDR3 reads CSANGPEGIGNTIYF. The DNA for the CDR3 is TGCAGTGCAAACGGGCCCGAGGGTATTGGAAACACCATATATTTT.

There are a few counts of this clonotype. The J gene is TRBJ2-6, the V gene TRBV7-3, with 8 bases aligning to TRBD2. CDR3 length: 16 residues. CDR1 SGHTA and CDR2 FQGTGA come from the germline V gene. Trimming removed 0 bases from V and 2 bases from J; junction bases left unmatched: 0. The CDR3 loop reads CASSLTSGAGANVLTF. The DNA of the CDR3 is TGTGCCAGCAGCTTAACTAGCGGGGCTGGGGCCAACGTCCTGACTTTC.

The rearrangement joins TRBV25-1 to TRBJ1-5, with D unclear. CDR1 is MGHDK and CDR2 is SYGVNS in the germline V gene. The ends were cut back, 1 base at V and 0 bases at J, with 4 bases in the middle. This CDR3 contains 14 residues. The CDR3 loop is CASSEFVSNQPQHF. CDR3 nucleotides: TGTGCCAGCAGTGAATTCGTTAGCAATCAGCCCCAGCATTTT. The whole variable domain, remainder taken from reference TRBV25-1 and TRBJ1-5, is EADIYQTPRYLVIGTGKKITLECSQTMGHDKMYWYQQDPGMELHLIHYSYGVNSTEKGDLSSESTVSRIRTEHFPLTLESARPSHTSQYLCASSEFVSNQPQHFGDGTRLSIL.

This clonotype occurred once. V is TRBV20-1 and J is TRBJ2-7, with TRBD1 identical over 10 bases. Germline V gene data show CDR1 as DFQATT and CDR2 as SNEGSKA (reference sequence). V dropped 4 bases and J dropped 5; count of bases not matched to a gene: 11. This CDR3 region has 15 residues. The CDR3 sequence is CSANAPGQGIDEQYF. CDR3 in DNA: TGCAGTGCTAACGCACCGGGACAGGGGATTGACGAGCAGTACTTC.

As DNA, the CDR3 is TGTGCCAGCAGCCCGGGACAGCTCTCCGGGGAGCTGTTTTTT. Amino acids: CASSPGQLSGELFF. The chain recombines TRBV5-4 with TRBJ2-2, with 7 bases matching TRBD1. Germline V lookup: CDR1 SGHNT, CDR2 YYREEE (reference sequence). This CDR3 contains 14 residues. J lost 6 bases, V lost 4 bases, and 6 bases had no gene match.

This clonotype was seen only a few times. V gene TRBV12-3 or TRBV12-4 combines with J gene TRBJ1-1; weak D call: TRBD1 (5 bases). There are 14 residues in the CDR3. The V end was cut by 7 bases, the J end by 2 bases, with 14 bases between. The CDR3 reads CASTTDSLNTEAFF. CDR3 sequence (DNA): TGTGCCAGCACCACTGACAGCCTCAACACTGAAGCTTTCTTT.

This clonotype occurred many times. The V and J genes are TRBV7-2 and TRBJ2-3, with TRBD2 matching 9 bases. The CDR3 spans 14 residues. V shed 5 bases, J shed 6 bases, and the junction held 6 bases outside the gene matches. Germline CDR1 and CDR2: SGHTA and FQGNSA. Written as DNA, the CDR3 is TGTGCCAGCAGCATTAGCGGGAGCTCGGATACGCAGTATTTT. This codes for CASSISGSSDTQYF. The full variable domain, rest sourced from reference TRBV7-2 and TRBJ2-3, is GAGVSQSPSNKVTEKGKDVELRCDPISGHTALYWYRQSLGQGLEFLIYFQGNSAPDKSGLPSDRFSAERTGGSVSTLTIQRTQQEDSAVYLCASSISGSSDTQYFGPGTRLTVL.